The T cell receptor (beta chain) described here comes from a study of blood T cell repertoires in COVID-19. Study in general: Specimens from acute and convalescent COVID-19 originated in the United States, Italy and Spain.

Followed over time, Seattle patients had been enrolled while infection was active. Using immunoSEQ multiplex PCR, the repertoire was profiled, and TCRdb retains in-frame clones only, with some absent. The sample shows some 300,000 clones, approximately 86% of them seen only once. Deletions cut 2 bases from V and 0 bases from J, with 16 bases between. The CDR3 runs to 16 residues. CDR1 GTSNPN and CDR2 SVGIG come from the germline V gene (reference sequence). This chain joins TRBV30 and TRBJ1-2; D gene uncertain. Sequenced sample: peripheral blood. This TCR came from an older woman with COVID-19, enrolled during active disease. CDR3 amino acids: CAWSIGRVRANYGYTF. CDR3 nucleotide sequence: TGTGCCTGGAGTATCGGGAGGGTTAGAGCTAACTATGGCTACACCTTC.